This T cell receptor beta chain was sequenced in a study of blood T cell repertoires in COVID-19. Study details: PBMCs, B-cell-depleted T cells, or T cells provided the cDNA or gDNA that made up the material.

Per the original data handling: Estimation of nucleated cell counts relied on the amplification of reference gene primers. The assay was immunoSEQ multiplex PCR, and TCRdb's table has in-frame clones only and misses some. The V and J calls and clone size were taken over from that table, and D and trimming were inferred from the DNA. The data show 80,000 to 100,000 clones, nearly 95% seen once. The V gene lost 5 bases and the J gene lost 5 bases, with 9 bases spanning the gap. The CDR3 runs 13 residues. The receptor was derived from a human donor with active COVID-19. The donor label of this sample is uncertain. The sample taken for sequencing was peripheral blood. The V call is TRBV12-3 or TRBV12-4, the J call TRBJ2-2, with no clear D. CDR3 in amino acids: CASSGVVTGELFF. The CDR3 DNA reads as TGTGCCAGCAGTGGAGTAGTTACCGGGGAGCTGTTTTTT.